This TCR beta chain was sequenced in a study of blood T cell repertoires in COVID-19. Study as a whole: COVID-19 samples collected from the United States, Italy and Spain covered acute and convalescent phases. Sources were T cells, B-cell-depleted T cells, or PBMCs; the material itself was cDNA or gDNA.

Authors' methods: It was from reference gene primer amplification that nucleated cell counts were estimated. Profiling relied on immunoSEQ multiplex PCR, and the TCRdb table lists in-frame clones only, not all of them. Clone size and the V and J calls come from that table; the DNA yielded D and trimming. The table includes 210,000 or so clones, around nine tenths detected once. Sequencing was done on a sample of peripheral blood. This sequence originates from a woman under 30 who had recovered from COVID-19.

CDR3 nucleotides: TGTGCCAGCAGCTTAGGGATACAGCTCACAGATACGCAGTATTTT. Amino acid sequence: CASSLGIQLTDTQYF. The chain has TRBV11-2 and TRBJ2-3; D unresolved. The germline gives CDR1 SGHAT, CDR2 FQNNGV. The CDR3 sequence is 15 residues long. With 1 base removed from V and 2 bases from J, the gap between germline ends came to 10 bases.